This T cell receptor beta chain stems from a study of T cell changes during pregnancy in multiple sclerosis (dated by TCRdb to the late 2010s). Notes on the research overall: Changes in the T cell repertoire over the course of pregnancy were examined in this study in women with multiple sclerosis.

Of note for this clone: It has no known antigen specificity. The record has no base qualities; no much larger clone is one base away.

The library relied on the immunoSEQ multiplex PCR assay. The clones in this table, taken by TCRdb from immuneACCESS, are in-frame only. Not every clone is retained; where verified, under half of the shortfall comes from an unresolved V gene, and the cause of the rest is unknown. Recorded for this sample are 90,000 or so clones; 90% to 95% of them occurred a single time. Roughly 3.5% of the sample goes to the ten largest clones. Source: PBMCs, taken in the first trimester of pregnancy. This sequence was found in a female donor in good health, serving as a control in a pregnancy study. Some clones in this sample may be carry-over from other donors' samples.

CDR3 sequence: CASLLGGVGNTEAFF. The nucleotide sequence reads as follows: TGTGCCAGCCTCCTAGGGGGGGTCGGGAACACTGAAGCTTTCTTT. The V and J segments used are TRBV5-8 and TRBJ1-1, with TRBD1 perhaps the D gene, on 6 matching bases. The CDR3, cysteine through phenylalanine, is 15 amino acids long. Of the read, only the CDR3 DNA is kept; its 45 bases are in frame from base 1. Between the V and J ends, shortened by 7 bases and 1 base respectively, the junction contains 17 bases. Reading the germline V gene gives CDR1 SGHTS and CDR2 YDEGEE.